Included here is one T cell receptor beta chain sequence, with context. As yet, its antigen is unknown. The Oncomine TCR Beta short-read assay sequenced DNA from cultured CD4+ T cells. TCRdb called the PCR reads again in MiXCR, with one record for every CDR3 protein. The sample has 20,000 to 25,000 distinct CDR3 sequences; around 50% are singletons. This sample is drawn from a study of vaccination and CD4 T cells after COVID-19. Treatment indicated: roughly 10-day PBMC culture with coronavirus spike peptide pools or control peptides (ViraFEST assay). For ViraFEST, peptide pools expanded antigen-specific T cells, after which the TCRs were sequenced. The sequence was obtained from a human donor who had recovered from COVID-19. The sequenced sample was CD4+ T cells from blood, cultured in vitro.

CDR3 sequence reads: CSAGGRVDTQYF. CDR3 nucleotide sequence: TGCAGTGCAGGGGGGCGGGTAGATACGCAGTATTTT. The V call is TRBV20-1, the J call TRBJ2-3, with D perhaps being TRBD1 or TRBD2 (6 bases each). The germline CDR1 and CDR2 sequences are DFQATT and SNEGSKA (reference sequence). V lost 6 bases and J 5 bases, leaving 12 bases between the germline ends. The CDR3 has 12 amino acids.